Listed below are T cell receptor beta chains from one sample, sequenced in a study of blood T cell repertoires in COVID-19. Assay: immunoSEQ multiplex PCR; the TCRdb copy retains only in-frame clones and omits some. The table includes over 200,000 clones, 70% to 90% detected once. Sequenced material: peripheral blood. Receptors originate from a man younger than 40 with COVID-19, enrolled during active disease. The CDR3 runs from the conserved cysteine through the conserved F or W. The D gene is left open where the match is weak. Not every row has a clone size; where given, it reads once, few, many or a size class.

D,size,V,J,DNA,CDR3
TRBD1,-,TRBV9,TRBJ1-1,TGTGCCAGCAGCGGCGGACAGGGGGCGGATTTT,CASSGGQGADF
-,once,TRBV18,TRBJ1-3,TGTGCCAGCTCACCGCAAAGTCCCAGCTCTGGAAACACCATATATTTT,CASSPQSPSSGNTIYF
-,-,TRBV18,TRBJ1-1,TGTGCCAGCTCACCACCACAGAACACTGAAGCTTTCTTT,CASSPPQNTEAFF
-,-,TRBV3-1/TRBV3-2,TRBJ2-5,TGTGCCAGCAGCCAAGAAGGTGCGGGGGCCCTTTTTGAGACCCAGTACTTC,CASSQEGAGALFETQYF
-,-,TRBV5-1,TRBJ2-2,TGCGCCAGCAGCGCCAACAGGTTGAACACCGGGGAGCTGTTTTTT,CASSANRLNTGELFF
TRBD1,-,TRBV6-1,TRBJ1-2,TGTGCCAGCAGTGAAGCACAGGGGACCTATGGCTACACCTTC,CASSEAQGTYGYTF
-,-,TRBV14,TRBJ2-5,TGTGCCAGCAGTATCCAAGAGACCCAGTACTTC,CASSIQETQYF
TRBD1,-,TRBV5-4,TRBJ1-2,TGTGCCAGCAGCTTGGTCGGGACAGGGGGCGCGGGCTACACCTTC,CASSLVGTGGAGYTF
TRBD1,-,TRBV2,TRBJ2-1,TGTGCCAGCACCGTGTCGACAGGGGGCTACAATGAGCAGTTCTTC,CASTVSTGGYNEQFF
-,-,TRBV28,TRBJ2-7,TGTGCCAGCAGTCCCTCTTCCTACGAGCAGTACTTC,CASSPSSYEQYF
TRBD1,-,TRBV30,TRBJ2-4,TGTGCCTTGGACAGGGCTTGGGGAATTCAGTACTTC,CALDRAWGIQYF
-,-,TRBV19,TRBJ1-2,TGTGCCAGTAGTATTTTGCCAGGGGCCAACTATGGCTACACCTTC,CASSILPGANYGYTF
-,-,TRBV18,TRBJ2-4,TGTGCCAGCTCAGCAGGGACACGGCCTAGGGGCAAAAACATTCAGTACTTC,CASSAGTRPRGKNIQYF
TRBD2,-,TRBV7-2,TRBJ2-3,TGTGCCAGCAGCTTAGGGTCAGCGGGAGTACAATATACGCAGTATTTT,CASSLGSAGVQYTQYF
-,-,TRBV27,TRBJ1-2,TGTGCCAGCAGTTTATCCGTCAGAAACTATGGCTACACCTTC,CASSLSVRNYGYTF
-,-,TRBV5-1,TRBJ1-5,TGCGCCAGCAGCTTGTTCCCAAATCAGCCCCAGCATTTT,CASSLFPNQPQHF
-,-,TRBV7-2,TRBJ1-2,TGTGCCAGCAGCTTAAGCAGGGTAACTAACTATGGCTACACCTTC,CASSLSRVTNYGYTF
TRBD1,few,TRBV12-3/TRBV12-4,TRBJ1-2,TGTGCCAGCAGGCGGACAGGGGGATATGGCTACACCTTC,CASRRTGGYGYTF